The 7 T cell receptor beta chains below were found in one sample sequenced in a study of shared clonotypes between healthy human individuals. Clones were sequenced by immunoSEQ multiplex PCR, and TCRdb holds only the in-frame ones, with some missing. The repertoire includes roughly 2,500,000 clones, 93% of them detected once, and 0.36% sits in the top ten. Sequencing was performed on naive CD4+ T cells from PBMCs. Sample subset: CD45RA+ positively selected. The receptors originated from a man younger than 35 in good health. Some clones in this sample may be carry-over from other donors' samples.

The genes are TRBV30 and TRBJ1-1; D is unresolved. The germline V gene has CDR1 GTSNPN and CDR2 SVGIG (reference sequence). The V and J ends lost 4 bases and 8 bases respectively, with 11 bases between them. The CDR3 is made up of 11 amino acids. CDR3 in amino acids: CAWKRQVEAFF. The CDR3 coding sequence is TGTGCCTGGAAAAGGCAGGTCGAAGCTTTCTTT.

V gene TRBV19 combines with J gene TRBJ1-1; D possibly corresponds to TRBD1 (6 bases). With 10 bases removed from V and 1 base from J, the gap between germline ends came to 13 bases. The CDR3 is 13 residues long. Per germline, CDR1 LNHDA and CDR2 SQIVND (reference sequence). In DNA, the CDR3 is TGTGCCACCGAGACGACAGGGAACACTGAAGCTTTCTTT. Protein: CATETTGNTEAFF.

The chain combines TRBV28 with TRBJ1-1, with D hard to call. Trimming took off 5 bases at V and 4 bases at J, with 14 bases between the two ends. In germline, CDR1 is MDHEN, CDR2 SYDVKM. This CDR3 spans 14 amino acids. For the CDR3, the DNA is TGTGCCAGCAGTCCTGACTGGGCCGGCACTGAAGCTTTCTTT. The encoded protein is CASSPDWAGTEAFF.

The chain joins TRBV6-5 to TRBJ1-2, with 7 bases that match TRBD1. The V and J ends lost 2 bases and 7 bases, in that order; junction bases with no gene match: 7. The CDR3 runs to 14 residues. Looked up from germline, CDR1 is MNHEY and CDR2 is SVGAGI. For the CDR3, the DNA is TGTGCCAGCAGTTACACGGACAGGAAGGGTGGCTACACCTTC. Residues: CASSYTDRKGGYTF.

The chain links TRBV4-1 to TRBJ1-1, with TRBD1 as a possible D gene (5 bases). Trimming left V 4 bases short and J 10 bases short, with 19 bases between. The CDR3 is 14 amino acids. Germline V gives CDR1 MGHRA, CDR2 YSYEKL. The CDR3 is CASSPGPGRRVAFF. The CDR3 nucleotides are TGCGCCAGCAGCCCGGGTCCGGGACGGAGGGTAGCTTTCTTT.

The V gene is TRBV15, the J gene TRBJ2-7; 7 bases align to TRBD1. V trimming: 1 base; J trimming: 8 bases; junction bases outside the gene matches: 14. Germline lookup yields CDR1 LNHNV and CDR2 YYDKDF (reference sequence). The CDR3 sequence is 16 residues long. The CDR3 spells CATSRGRYQGEDQQYF. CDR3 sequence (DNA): TGTGCCACCAGCAGAGGGAGGTACCAGGGGGAAGACCAGCAGTACTTC.

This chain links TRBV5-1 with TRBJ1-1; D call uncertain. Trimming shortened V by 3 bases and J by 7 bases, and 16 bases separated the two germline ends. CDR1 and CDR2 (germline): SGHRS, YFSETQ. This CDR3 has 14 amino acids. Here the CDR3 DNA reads TGCGCCAGCAGCTCCTCCCTCTTATTGGGTGAAGCTTTCTTT. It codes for CASSSSLLLGEAFF.